What follows describes a single T cell receptor (beta chain). Its antigen is not identified. Obtained from alopecia areata patients were lesional scalp punch biopsies along with peripheral blood. The sequencing template was cDNA reverse transcribed from extracted RNA. Produced via immunoSEQ multiplex PCR; TCRdb's table is partial and in-frame only. The repertoire consists of 150,000 to 200,000 clones, with approximately 62% occurring once and the leading ten covering 1.5% to 2%. This record belongs to a study of CD8+ T cells in alopecia areata. Overall study: It was oral tofacitinib, at 5 to 10 mg twice daily, that treated patients received. Study results and caveats: It was less clear whether patients shared TCRs than it was in mice, possibly because of HLA.

Germline values: CDR1 SGHRS, CDR2 YFSETQ. Trimming took 0 bases from V and 2 from J, leaving 6 bases between them. The CDR3 extends over 15 amino acids. The chain combines TRBV5-1 with TRBJ2-6; no clear D gene. This receptor was taken from a human donor with alopecia areata. Sequenced here: CD4+ T cells sorted from blood, sampled at week 0. The CDR3 DNA reads TGCGCCAGCAGCTTGGTCTCACCTGGGGCCAACGTCCTGACTTTC. It yields the protein CASSLVSPGANVLTF.